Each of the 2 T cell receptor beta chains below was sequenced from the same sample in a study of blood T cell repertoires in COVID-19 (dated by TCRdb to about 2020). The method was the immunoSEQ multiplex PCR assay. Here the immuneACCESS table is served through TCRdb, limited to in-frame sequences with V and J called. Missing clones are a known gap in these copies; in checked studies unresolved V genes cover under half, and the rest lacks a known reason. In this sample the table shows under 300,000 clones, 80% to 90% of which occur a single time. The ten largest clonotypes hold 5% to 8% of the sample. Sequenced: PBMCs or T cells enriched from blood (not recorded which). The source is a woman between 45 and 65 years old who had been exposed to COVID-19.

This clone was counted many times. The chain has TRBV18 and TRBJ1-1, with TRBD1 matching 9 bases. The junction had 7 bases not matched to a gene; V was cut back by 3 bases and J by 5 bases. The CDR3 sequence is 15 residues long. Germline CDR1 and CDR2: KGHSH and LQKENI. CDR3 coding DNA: TGTGCCAGCTCACCCCCAACGACAGGGGGGACTGAAGCTTTCTTT. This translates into CASSPPTTGGTEAFF.

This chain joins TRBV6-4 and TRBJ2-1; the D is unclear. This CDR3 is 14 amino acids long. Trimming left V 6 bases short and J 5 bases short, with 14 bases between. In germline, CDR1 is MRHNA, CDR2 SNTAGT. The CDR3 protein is CASRGTLSDNEQFF. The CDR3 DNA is TGTGCCAGCAGAGGAACACTAAGTGACAATGAGCAGTTCTTC.